What follows are 32 T cell receptor beta chains derived from one specimen sequenced in a study of shared clonotypes between healthy human individuals. Sequencing used immunoSEQ multiplex PCR; TCRdb keeps in-frame clones, though not all of them. The table records roughly 2,300,000 clones, approximately 90% of them present only once. Sequencing was carried out using naive CD4+ T cells from PBMCs. Subset defined: CD45RA+ positively selected. All receptors come from a man between 18 and 35 years old in good health. Some clones in this sample may be carry-over from other donors' samples.

The sample holds a few counts of this clone. The rearrangement joins TRBV5-1 to TRBJ2-1, with TRBD2 matching over 11 bases. This CDR3 has 16 residues. V shed 3 bases, J shed 5 bases, and the junction held 7 bases outside the gene matches. Germline CDR1 SGHRS, CDR2 YFSETQ. The CDR3 DNA sequence: TGCGCCAGCAGCTCCCCTAGCGGGAGGTCCCACAATGAGCAGTTCTTC. Protein: CASSSPSGRSHNEQFF. Full variable domain (outside the CDR3, taken from reference TRBV5-1 and TRBJ2-1): KAGVTQTPRYLIKTRGQQVTLSCSPISGHRSVSWYQQTPGQGLQFLFEYFSETQRNKGNFPGRFSGRQFSNSRSEMNVSTLELGDSALYLCASSSPSGRSHNEQFFGPGTRLTVL.

This chain connects TRBV6-5 to TRBJ2-1; D gene uncertain. Germline-derived CDR1 and CDR2 are MNHEY and SVGAGI. CDR3 length: 14 amino acids. V shed 2 bases and J shed 0 bases, with 5 bases lying between them. CDR3 region: CASSYGYSYNEQFF. The CDR3 bases are TGTGCCAGCAGTTACGGGTACTCCTACAATGAGCAGTTCTTC.

This clone was seen just once. This chain joins TRBV28 and TRBJ1-6; TRBD1 matches at 9 bases. The CDR3 totals 15 residues. Losses at the gene ends were 6 bases for V and 7 bases for J; bases not matched to a gene: 7. Looked up from germline, CDR1 is MDHEN and CDR2 is SYDVKM. The CDR3 DNA reads TGTGCCAGCAGGACGGGGGACAGGGAAAATTCACCCCTCCACTTT. It encodes CASRTGDRENSPLHF.

J is TRBJ2-2 and V is TRBV6-5, with D maybe TRBD2 (6 bases). The CDR3 length is 13 residues. Per germline, CDR1 MNHEY and CDR2 SVGAGI. With 8 bases removed from V and 5 bases from J, the gap between germline ends came to 12 bases. The CDR3: CASHHRGTGELFF. CDR3 DNA sequence: TGTGCCAGCCACCATCGGGGGACCGGGGAGCTGTTTTTT.

The CDR3 DNA sequence: TGTGCCAGCTCTGGCGACAGCTACGAGCAGTACTTC. Translated, it gives CASSGDSYEQYF. The gene calls are TRBV18 and TRBJ2-7; TRBD1 might be the D (5 bases). The V and J ends lost 6 bases and 3 bases respectively, with 9 bases between them. The CDR3 has 12 amino acids. CDR1 is KGHSH, CDR2 LQKENI, per germline.

The chain employs TRBV5-4 and TRBJ2-7; 9 bases line up with TRBD2. The CDR3 is 16 amino acids. Germline assignment: CDR1 SGHNT and CDR2 YYREEE (reference sequence). V shed 4 bases, J shed 4 bases, and the junction held 12 bases outside the gene matches. The CDR3 reads CASSLGPSGNTYEQYF. CDR3 DNA sequence: TGTGCCAGCAGCCTGGGGCCTAGCGGGAATACTTACGAGCAGTACTTC.

The chain links TRBV7-8 to TRBJ2-4; the D is unclear. The germline gives CDR1 SGHVS, CDR2 FQNEAQ. This CDR3 is 13 amino acids long. V shed 2 bases and J shed 6 bases, with 8 bases lying between them. CDR3 sequence reads: CASSLKVPNIQYF. Here the CDR3 DNA reads TGTGCCAGCAGCTTAAAGGTGCCAAACATTCAGTACTTC. Using reference TRBV7-8 and TRBJ2-4 for the parts outside the CDR3, the full variable domain is GAGVSQSPRYKVAKRGQDVALRCDPISGHVSLFWYQQALGQGPEFLTYFQNEAQLDKSGLPSDRFFAERPEGSVSTLKIQRTQQEDSAVYLCASSLKVPNIQYFGAGTRLSVL.

The genes are TRBV5-8 and TRBJ1-5; D gene unclear. The V gene lost 2 bases and the J gene lost 0 bases, with 9 bases spanning the gap. In germline, CDR1 is SGHTS, CDR2 YDEGEE. This CDR3 contains 15 residues. CDR3 protein: CASSFAQYSNQPQHF. DNA for the CDR3: TGTGCCAGCAGCTTCGCCCAGTATAGCAATCAGCCCCAGCATTTT.

This clone came up once. The chain recombines TRBV6-6 with TRBJ2-5, with unresolved D. The CDR3 sequence is 15 residues long. V lost 2 bases to trimming and J lost 1 base, with 11 bases between them. CDR1 MNHNY and CDR2 SVGAGI come from the germline V gene (reference sequence). CDR3 nucleotides: TGTGCCAGCAGTTACCCGCCGGGTGTCCAAGAGACCCAGTACTTC. It specifies CASSYPPGVQETQYF.

This rearrangement joins TRBV11-2 to TRBJ1-1; unclear D gene. This CDR3 has 19 residues. V lost 5 bases and J lost 1, with 26 bases in between. CDR1 and CDR2 (germline): SGHAT, FQNNGV. The chain's CDR3 is CASSPAPTGKYTENTEAFF. CDR3 DNA: TGTGCCAGCAGCCCCGCCCCAACCGGGAAATACACGGAGAACACTGAAGCTTTCTTT. The whole variable domain, filled in from reference TRBV11-2 and TRBJ1-1, reads EAGVAQSPRYKIIEKRQSVAFWCNPISGHATLYWYQQILGQGPKLLIQFQNNGVVDDSQLPKDRFSAERLKGVDSTLKIQPAKLEDSAVYLCASSPAPTGKYTENTEAFFGQGTRLTVV.

V gene TRBV5-1 combines with J gene TRBJ2-7; D uncertain. In germline, CDR1 is SGHRS, CDR2 YFSETQ. The V and J ends lost 0 bases and 6 bases respectively, with 10 bases between them. The CDR3 is made up of 13 amino acids. CDR3 sequence (DNA): TGCGCCAGCAGCTTGGGGGTTAGGCTCGAGCAGTACTTC. This gives the protein CASSLGVRLEQYF.

CDR3 sequence: CASKKGQNNEKLFF. CDR3 in DNA: TGTGCCAGCAAAAAGGGACAGAATAATGAAAAACTGTTTTTT. The chain combines TRBV2 with TRBJ1-4; 7 positions agree with TRBD1. The length of the CDR3 is 14 residues. The ends lost 7 bases at V and 4 bases at J; junction bases unmatched: 6. Germline values: CDR1 SNHLY, CDR2 FYNNEI.

The chain recombines TRBV5-1 with TRBJ2-5; 9 nucleotides match TRBD2. The CDR3 runs 16 residues. V shed 4 bases, J shed 2 bases, and the junction held 9 bases outside the gene matches. The germline CDR1 and CDR2 sequences are SGHRS and YFSETQ. The CDR3 region is CASSEAGGPGQETQYF. CDR3 sequence (DNA): TGCGCCAGCAGCGAGGCGGGAGGGCCGGGTCAAGAGACCCAGTACTTC.

The V call is TRBV18, the J call TRBJ2-7; D possibly corresponds to TRBD1 (6 bases). Looked up from germline, CDR1 is KGHSH and CDR2 is LQKENI. Deletions cut 3 bases from V and 5 bases from J, with 11 bases between. CDR3 length: 13 amino acids. CDR3 sequence (DNA): TGTGCCAGCTCACCCAGGGGATGGGACGAGCAGTACTTC. This gives the protein CASSPRGWDEQYF.

V and J are TRBV7-8 and TRBJ2-7; the match to TRBD1 covers 11 bases. CDR1 and CDR2 (germline): SGHVS, FQNEAQ. The CDR3 is made up of 17 amino acids. With V trimmed by 2 bases and J by 1 base, 7 bases remained unmatched. The CDR3 reads CASSLLTGTGGSYEQYF. The CDR3 nucleotides read TGTGCCAGCAGCTTATTAACCGGGACAGGGGGTTCCTACGAGCAGTACTTC. The full variable domain, rest sourced from reference TRBV7-8 and TRBJ2-7, is GAGVSQSPRYKVAKRGQDVALRCDPISGHVSLFWYQQALGQGPEFLTYFQNEAQLDKSGLPSDRFFAERPEGSVSTLKIQRTQQEDSAVYLCASSLLTGTGGSYEQYFGPGTRLTVT.

This clone was seen once. This rearrangement joins TRBV7-2 to TRBJ1-1; no reliable D call. V shed 3 bases and J shed 5 bases, with 13 bases lying between them. CDR1 is SGHTA and CDR2 is FQGNSA in the germline V gene. CDR3 length: 14 residues. CDR3: CASSLSAGGTEAFF. CDR3 nucleotides: TGTGCCAGCAGCTTGAGCGCGGGTGGGACTGAAGCTTTCTTT.

About this clone: Other DNA variants within this sample encode the same CDR3. The J gene is TRBJ2-5, the V gene TRBV7-6, with D hard to call. Looked up from germline, CDR1 is SGHVS and CDR2 is FNYEAQ. The ends were cut back, 1 base at V and 5 bases at J, with 5 bases in the middle. This CDR3 region has 12 residues. Written as DNA, the CDR3 is TGTGCCAGCAGCTTAGAAAGGGAGACCCAGTACTTC. This translates into CASSLERETQYF.

The rearrangement links TRBV6-1 to TRBJ1-5, with unresolved D. The CDR3 length is 14 residues. V was shortened by 4 bases and J by 4 bases, with 11 bases between the two germline ends. Germline-derived CDR1 and CDR2 are MNHNS and SASEGT. CDR3 bases: TGTGCCAGCAGTGCCCAATTTGGGAATCAGCCCCAGCATTTT. Encoded protein: CASSAQFGNQPQHF.

The rearrangement links TRBV6-6 to TRBJ1-5, with 9 bases that match TRBD1. Germline assignment: CDR1 MNHNY and CDR2 SVGAGI (reference sequence). The CDR3 extends over 15 amino acids. The junction had 6 bases not matched to a gene; V was cut back by 7 bases and J by 2 bases. CDR3 region: CASNSQGAGNQPQHF. The DNA for the CDR3 is TGTGCCAGCAATTCACAGGGGGCGGGCAATCAGCCCCAGCATTTT.

V usage is TRBV18 and J usage is TRBJ2-1; D is undetermined. Germline V gives CDR1 KGHSH, CDR2 LQKENI. The CDR3 contains 15 residues. V was cut by 5 bases and J by 9 bases, with 20 bases left in between. The CDR3 DNA reads TGTGCCAGCTCAGACATCATCCCCCGTCGTGGTGAGCAGTTCTTC. Translated, it gives CASSDIIPRRGEQFF.

This rearrangement joins TRBV29-1 to TRBJ2-7, with D perhaps TRBD2 (6 bases). The V gene lost 4 bases and the J gene lost 3 bases, with 19 bases spanning the gap. The CDR3 has 15 residues. CDR1 and CDR2 from the germline V gene are SQVTM and ANQGSEA. As DNA, the CDR3 is TGCAGCGTTGGGCCCGGAGGGGTCGGAGGCTACGAGCAGTACTTC. Protein: CSVGPGGVGGYEQYF.

The rearrangement uses TRBV18 and TRBJ1-2, with D hard to call. CDR1 is KGHSH, CDR2 LQKENI, per germline. Deletions cut 5 bases from V and 8 bases from J, with 12 bases between. This CDR3 region has 12 residues. The CDR3 region is CASSEPSVGYTF. The CDR3 DNA follows: TGTGCCAGCTCAGAACCCTCGGTAGGCTACACCTTC.

Here the CDR3 reads CASSPGTRVDNEQFF. CDR3 coding DNA: TGTGCCAGCAGCCCCGGGACTAGAGTCGACAATGAGCAGTTCTTC. V gene TRBV11-2 combines with J gene TRBJ2-1; TRBD2 matches at 8 bases. The junction had 8 bases not matched to a gene; V was cut back by 5 bases and J by 5 bases. Germline assignment: CDR1 SGHAT and CDR2 FQNNGV. The CDR3 is 15 residues long.

The rearrangement uses TRBV5-5 and TRBJ2-6; D might be TRBD1 or TRBD2, each matching 5 bases. Trimming stripped 0 bases from V and 9 bases from J, with 10 bases between. Germline V gene lookup returns CDR1 SGHKS and CDR2 YYEKEE (reference sequence). CDR3 length: 14 amino acids. The CDR3 spells CASSLEGRNNVLTF. The CDR3 nucleotides read TGTGCCAGCAGCTTGGAGGGACGCAACAACGTCCTGACTTTC.

The chain recombines TRBV16 with TRBJ1-4; D is unclear. The CDR3 extends over 14 amino acids. V was shortened by 2 bases and J by 13 bases, with 17 bases between the two germline ends. In germline, CDR1 is KGHSY, CDR2 FQNENV. In DNA form, the CDR3 reads TGTGCCAGCAGCCAAAGAGAACGGGGTCGGGGACTGTTTTTT. Residues: CASSQRERGRGLFF.

V and J are TRBV2 and TRBJ2-1; TRBD2 aligns across 11 bases. Trimming at V came to 7 bases and at J to 10 bases, leaving 12 bases not matched to a gene. The CDR3 consists of 15 residues. Per germline, CDR1 SNHLY and CDR2 FYNNEI. The CDR3, as DNA: TGTGCCAGCATCCGGGTCCTAGCGGGAGGAGCAGAGCAGTTCTTC. Amino acid sequence: CASIRVLAGGAEQFF.

This rearrangement joins TRBV7-9 to TRBJ1-2; D is undetermined. Trimming shortened V by 5 bases and J by 4 bases, and 14 bases separated the two germline ends. The CDR3 is 14 residues long. Germline-derived CDR1 and CDR2 are SEHNR and FQNEAQ (reference sequence). For the CDR3, the DNA is TGTGCCAGCAGCGAATCAGGCTCCGGCTATGGCTACACCTTC. Amino acids: CASSESGSGYGYTF.

This clone was counted once. J is TRBJ1-5 and V is TRBV6-1, with D tentatively TRBD1 (5 bases). CDR3 size: 14 residues. V gave up 0 bases and J gave up 7 bases, with 10 bases separating them. Germline CDR1 MNHNS, CDR2 SASEGT. CDR3: CASSEAPGSQPQHF. Here the CDR3 DNA reads TGTGCCAGCAGTGAAGCGCCAGGGAGCCAGCCCCAGCATTTT.

This rearrangement joins TRBV18 to TRBJ1-2; a weak D match, TRBD1 (6 bases). V shed 5 bases and J shed 3 bases, with 10 bases lying between them. The germline V gene encodes CDR1 KGHSH and CDR2 LQKENI. The CDR3 has 13 amino acids. The CDR3, as DNA: TGTGCCAGCTCATTAGACAGGCACTATGGCTACACCTTC. Its translation is CASSLDRHYGYTF.

In regard to this clone: This CDR3 is also generated by other DNA sequences in the sample. The chain links TRBV6-1 to TRBJ2-3; D possibly uses TRBD1 or TRBD2 (5 bases each). CDR1 MNHNS and CDR2 SASEGT come from the germline V gene. The CDR3 contains 13 residues. V gave up 6 bases and J gave up 4 bases, with 11 bases separating them. CDR3 protein: CASSARGADTQYF. CDR3 DNA: TGTGCCAGCAGCGCGAGGGGTGCAGATACGCAGTATTTT.

This clone was seen a handful of times. The rearrangement uses TRBV10-3 and TRBJ1-1; perhaps TRBD1 as D (5 bases). Germline CDR1 ENHRY, CDR2 SYGVKD. V lost 7 bases to trimming and J lost 0 bases, with 12 bases between them. The CDR3 covers 14 residues. DNA for the CDR3: TGTGCCATCACAGGGACGAGCATGAACACTGAAGCTTTCTTT. Translated: CAITGTSMNTEAFF.

V gene TRBV7-6 combines with J gene TRBJ1-3, with 9 bases lining up with TRBD1. This CDR3 spans 16 amino acids. V trimming: 5 bases; J trimming: 4 bases; junction bases outside the gene matches: 9. From germline, CDR1 is SGHVS and CDR2 FNYEAQ. The CDR3 spells CASSLPRTGAGNTIYF. The CDR3 coding sequence is TGTGCCAGCAGCCTCCCCCGGACAGGGGCAGGAAACACCATATATTTT.